The present TCR beta chain was sequenced within a study of shared clonotypes between healthy human individuals. The naive CD8 subset, CD45RO-negative cells positively selected for CCR7, excluded terminally differentiated effector memory CD45RA+ cells. Deep was the level used in running the assay. Generated by immunoSEQ multiplex PCR, the TCRdb table keeps only in-frame clones and is missing some. The sample yields about 2.1 million clones, just over 90% seen once. The length of the CDR3 is 13 residues. The V end lost 6 bases, the J end lost 1 base, and 10 bases lay between the germline ends. The germline gives CDR1 MNHEY, CDR2 SMNVEV (reference sequence). Details on this clone: The same CDR3 is also encoded by other DNA sequences in this sample.

The sequenced sample was naive CD8+ T cells from PBMCs. This clonotype was sampled from a man aged 18-30 years in good health. Some clones in this sample may be carry-over from other donors' samples. The rearrangement joins TRBV27 to TRBJ2-7; D ambiguous. Here the CDR3 DNA reads TGTGCCAGCAGCTTCGGATTTTCCTACGAGCAGTACTTC. Its protein product is CASSFGFSYEQYF.